The 11 T cell receptor beta chains presented below share a single source sample, sequenced in a study of blood T cell repertoires in COVID-19. Assay used: immunoSEQ multiplex PCR; TCRdb lists only in-frame clones, some missing. The sample contains approximately 470,000 clones, around 90% of which appear only once. Material: PBMCs or T cells enriched from blood (not recorded which). The receptor set was obtained from a woman aged 18 to 35 who had recovered from COVID-19.

This clone showed up just once. V is TRBV27 and J is TRBJ2-7; D possibly corresponds to TRBD1 (5 bases). This CDR3 is built from 13 residues. V shed 2 bases and J shed 5 bases, with 10 bases lying between them. The V gene's germline CDR1 is MNHEY and CDR2 SMNVEV (reference sequence). The CDR3: CASSLRAGNEQYF. The DNA for the CDR3 is TGTGCCAGCAGTTTACGGGCAGGGAACGAGCAGTACTTC.

This chain links TRBV6-6 with TRBJ1-1; a weak D match, TRBD1 (5 bases). Germline loops: CDR1 MNHNY, CDR2 SVGAGI (reference sequence). CDR3 length: 13 residues. Trimming cost V 6 bases and J 5 bases, with 13 bases left between them. The CDR3, as DNA: TGTGCCAGCAGCCCCCAGGGTGGAACTGAAGCTTTCTTT. This encodes CASSPQGGTEAFF.

The chain has TRBV19 and TRBJ1-6; 7 nucleotides agree with TRBD1. Trimming at V came to 8 bases and at J to 0 bases, leaving 1 base not matched to a gene. The CDR3 totals 14 residues. Germline assignment: CDR1 LNHDA and CDR2 SQIVND (reference sequence). The CDR3 spells CASGDSSYNSPLHF. For the CDR3, the DNA is TGTGCCAGTGGGGACAGCTCCTATAATTCACCCCTCCACTTT.

V gene TRBV5-1 combines with J gene TRBJ2-5; D is unresolved. The CDR3 covers 13 residues. Germline V CDR1 and CDR2: SGHRS, YFSETQ. Deletions cut 0 bases from V and 2 bases from J, with 5 bases between. For the CDR3, the DNA is TGCGCCAGCAGCTTGGACTTTCAAGAGACCCAGTACTTC. It is translated as CASSLDFQETQYF.

A word on this clone: This specimen includes other DNA sequences encoding the same CDR3. The chain uses TRBV27 and TRBJ1-1; 7 nucleotides align to TRBD1. There are 14 residues in the CDR3. The trim removed 5 bases at V and 0 bases at J, leaving 3 bases unmatched. Germline assignment: CDR1 MNHEY and CDR2 SMNVEV (reference sequence). The CDR3 nucleotides are TGTGCCAGCAGTCCGGGACAGATGAACACTGAAGCTTTCTTT. As protein: CASSPGQMNTEAFF.

This clone was detected only a few times. This chain joins TRBV18 and TRBJ1-2; perhaps TRBD1 as D (5 bases). This CDR3 is built from 13 residues. Germline V gene sequence: CDR1 KGHSH, CDR2 LQKENI. Trimming took off 3 bases at V and 8 bases at J, with 13 bases between the two ends. The CDR3 is CASSPLGGEGYTF. In DNA form, the CDR3 reads TGTGCCAGCTCACCCCTTGGGGGGGAAGGCTACACCTTC.

The V call is TRBV28, the J call TRBJ1-4; D perhaps matches TRBD1 (5 bases). There are 14 residues in the CDR3. Trimming removed 2 bases from V and 4 bases from J, with 8 bases in between. Germline V gives CDR1 MDHEN, CDR2 SYDVKM. CDR3 amino acids: CASSLGGDNEKLFF. CDR3 nucleotide sequence: TGTGCCAGCAGTTTAGGAGGGGATAATGAAAAACTGTTTTTT.

The rearrangement joins TRBV3-1 (or the pseudogene TRBV3-2) to TRBJ2-7; D unresolved. This CDR3 is 15 amino acids long. Trimming pared 1 base from V and 4 bases from J, leaving 14 bases between. CDR1 is LGHDT and CDR2 is YNNKEL in the germline V gene (reference sequence). As DNA, the CDR3 is TGTGCCAGCAGCCAAGGATCAAGCCGCCCTTACGAGCAGTACTTC. Translated, it gives CASSQGSSRPYEQYF.

This clone was counted a few times. The genes are TRBV2 and TRBJ1-4; perhaps TRBD1 as D (6 bases). The CDR3 length is 13 residues. With 6 bases removed from V and 1 base from J, the gap between germline ends came to 6 bases. Germline V gene lookup returns CDR1 SNHLY and CDR2 FYNNEI. The DNA of the CDR3 is TGTGCCAGCAGACAGGGAACTAATGAAAAACTGTTTTTT. Translated: CASRQGTNEKLFF.

V and J are TRBV19 and TRBJ1-1; 7 nucleotides line up with TRBD1. This CDR3 is 14 amino acids long. Germline trimming cut 3 bases from V and 4 bases from J; bases unmatched to any gene: 5. CDR1 is LNHDA and CDR2 is SQIVND in the germline V gene (reference sequence). CDR3 in amino acids: CASSMAGGGTEAFF. The DNA of the CDR3 is TGTGCCAGTAGTATGGCAGGGGGAGGCACTGAAGCTTTCTTT. The complete variable domain, with remaining parts taken from reference TRBV19 and TRBJ1-1, reads DGGITQSPKYLFRKEGQNVTLSCEQNLNHDAMYWYRQDPGQGLRLIYYSQIVNDFQKGDIAEGYSVSREKKESFPLTVTSAQKNPTAFYLCASSMAGGGTEAFFGQGTRLTVV.

This chain links TRBV10-3 with TRBJ2-3; 8 bases line up with TRBD2. V lost 4 bases to trimming and J lost 6 bases; unmatched junction nucleotides: 9. The CDR3 is made up of 15 amino acids. In germline, CDR1 is ENHRY, CDR2 SYGVKD. The chain's CDR3 is CAISGGTREGDTQYF. For the CDR3, the DNA is TGTGCCATCAGTGGAGGGACTAGGGAAGGGGATACGCAGTATTTT.